A selection of T cell receptor beta chains follows, all from one sample in a study of cytotoxic CD8 clonotypes in ibrutinib-treated CLL. The assay was immunoSEQ multiplex PCR, and TCRdb's table has in-frame clones only and misses some. The data contain around 250,000 clones, roughly 70% of them seen just once; the ten biggest clones take up 15%. The source material was PBMCs, sampled after 24 months of ibrutinib treatment. These TCRs come from a human donor with chronic lymphocytic leukemia. CDR3s include the opening cysteine and the closing phenylalanine or tryptophan. The D gene is left open where the match is weak.

>16|-|TRBV28|TRBJ1-5
CASSPKGSGGWQPQHF
>14|-|TRBV28|TRBJ2-7
CASSPGTLVYEQYF
>17|-|TRBV7-8|TRBJ1-1
CASSLSSQGGMNTEAFF
>12|-|TRBV2|TRBJ1-2
CASSSDSYGYTF
>14|-|TRBV4-1|TRBJ1-1
CASSQVQMNTEAFF
>12|-|TRBV9|TRBJ1-1
CASSGWMGEAFF
>12|-|TRBV16|TRBJ2-1
CASSHRSNEQFF
>15|-|TRBV28|TRBJ1-4
CASRSGQTTNEKLFF
>14|-|TRBV10-3|TRBJ2-7
CAIRDGADFYEQYF
>11|-|TRBV20-1|TRBJ1-2
CSAAVDYGYTF
>15|-|TRBV25-1|TRBJ2-2
CASSPVGKNTGELFF
>11|-|TRBV6-1|TRBJ2-7
CASSNGYEQYF
>13|-|TRBV28|TRBJ2-5
CASSPDGGETQYF
>15|-|TRBV27|TRBJ2-5
CASSWGGRLKETQYF
>13|-|TRBV7-6|TRBJ1-2
CASSEVDSYGYTF
>12|-|TRBV19|TRBJ2-1
CASSMGPRGQFF
>14|TRBD1|TRBV9|TRBJ2-7
CASSVGGQGNEQYF
>12|TRBD2|TRBV30|TRBJ2-1
CAWGTSGVEQFF
>16|TRBD1|TRBV29-1|TRBJ2-5
CSVLRTGDTVVETQYF
>14|TRBD2|TRBV30|TRBJ2-1
CAWAGLAAHNEQFF
>15|-|TRBV5-1|TRBJ2-7
CASSLALSSTTEQYF
>15|TRBD1|TRBV6-5|TRBJ2-3
CASSQTGDSTDTQYF
>18|TRBD2|TRBV7-6|TRBJ2-7
CASSLGGGASGRIYEQYF
>12|-|TRBV6-5|TRBJ2-7
CASSYGIGEQYF
>15|TRBD2|TRBV7-3|TRBJ2-1
CASSFEGGINNEQFF
>15|-|TRBV7-3|TRBJ2-1
CASSLASPGRDEQFF
>13|-|TRBV10-3|TRBJ2-1
CAISSGPYNEQFF
>13|-|TRBV5-1|TRBJ2-7
CASSLGQHYEQYF
>14|-|TRBV27|TRBJ2-7
CASSLSWGSYEQYF
>15|-|TRBV25-1|TRBJ1-5
CASSDSTRGNQPQHF
>16|-|TRBV4-3|TRBJ2-2
CASSQGIMGVAGELFF
>13|-|TRBV11-2|TRBJ1-2
CASSSWSNYGYTF
>14|TRBD1|TRBV6-6|TRBJ2-7
CASSRDRTSYEQYF
>14|-|TRBV28|TRBJ2-2
CASSPQVGAGELFF
>14|-|TRBV6-5|TRBJ1-5
CASSPTQQDKPQHF
>18|TRBD2|TRBV7-9|TRBJ2-2
CASRPSGLAGGDTGELFF
>17|TRBD2|TRBV2|TRBJ2-3
CASIKEASGRGTDTQYF
>13|-|TRBV28|TRBJ2-7
CASSSDHQYEQYF
>12|-|TRBV7-8|TRBJ2-2
CASSLTAGELFF
>15|-|TRBV9|TRBJ2-7
CASSGRGASPDEQYF
>19|-|TRBV4-1|TRBJ2-3
CASSQEGGSGTGNEDTQYF
>13|-|TRBV6-5|TRBJ1-4
CASSLKREEKLFF
>14|-|TRBV27|TRBJ2-5
CASSLVGAVETQYF
>15|-|TRBV6-5|TRBJ1-1
CASSYGDRGSTEAFF